A single sample gave rise to the 25 T cell receptor beta chains below, sequenced in a study of cytomegalovirus exposure and HLA in healthy donors. 60 Vbeta and 13 Jbeta primers were used in PCR. Sequencing used immunoSEQ multiplex PCR; TCRdb keeps in-frame clones, though not all of them. The table has around 280,000 clones, around 90% seen once. The sequenced sample consisted of PBMCs. Receptors originate from a young woman in good health and CMV-seronegative.

This chain uses TRBV7-2 with TRBJ2-7; 11 bases map to TRBD2. Germline-derived CDR1 and CDR2 are SGHTA and FQGNSA. The CDR3 covers 16 residues. V lost 5 bases and J lost 0; bases outside the gene matches: 6. The CDR3 spells CASSPSGTSGSYEQYF. The CDR3 DNA sequence: TGTGCCAGCAGCCCCTCCGGGACTAGCGGCTCCTACGAGCAGTACTTC.

V gene TRBV7-3 combines with J gene TRBJ2-7; weak D call: TRBD2 (7 bases). The ends were cut back, 5 bases at V and 5 bases at J, with 13 bases in the middle. The CDR3 consists of 13 residues. Per the germline V gene, CDR1 is SGHTA and CDR2 is FQGTGA. The CDR3 sequence: CASSTGGGDEQYF. The CDR3 nucleotides are TGTGCCAGCAGCACCGGCGGGGGCGACGAGCAGTACTTC.

V gene TRBV5-1 combines with J gene TRBJ1-5, with no clear D. This CDR3 comprises 11 residues. V lost 9 bases to trimming and J lost 4 bases, with 8 bases between them. Germline V lookup: CDR1 SGHRS, CDR2 YFSETQ. For the CDR3, the DNA is TGCGCCACCCCAGTAAATCAGCCCCAGCATTTT. It codes for CATPVNQPQHF. The complete variable domain, with remaining parts taken from reference TRBV5-1 and TRBJ1-5, reads KAGVTQTPRYLIKTRGQQVTLSCSPISGHRSVSWYQQTPGQGLQFLFEYFSETQRNKGNFPGRFSGRQFSNSRSEMNVSTLELGDSALYLCATPVNQPQHFGDGTRLSIL.

This chain links TRBV5-6 with TRBJ1-1; no clear D. The CDR3 has 16 residues. Germline V CDR1 and CDR2: SGHDT, YYEEEE. V lost 1 base and J 1 base, leaving 14 bases between the germline ends. The CDR3 loop is CASSLILKQPNTEAFF. Here the CDR3 DNA reads TGTGCCAGCAGCTTGATCTTGAAACAACCGAACACTGAAGCTTTCTTT.

V is TRBV21-1 and J is TRBJ1-5; whether TRBD1, the table's D call, matches the DNA was not checked. TRBV21-1 is a pseudogene. CDR3 length equals 19 residues. The CDR3 DNA reads TGTGCCAGCAGCAATAAGGGGCAGGGGGGATATCATAGCAATCAGCCCCAGCATTTT. This encodes CASSNKGQGGYHSNQPQHF.

The V gene is TRBV7-8, the J gene TRBJ2-7; 9 positions match TRBD1. Per germline, CDR1 SGHVS and CDR2 FQNEAQ. V lost 4 bases and J lost 1; bases outside the gene matches: 8. CDR3 length: 16 amino acids. The CDR3, as DNA: TGTGCCAGCAGCTCCCGGGGGGACAGGGTGTCCTACGAGCAGTACTTC. Amino acids: CASSSRGDRVSYEQYF. Using reference TRBV7-8 and TRBJ2-7 for the parts outside the CDR3, the full variable domain is GAGVSQSPRYKVAKRGQDVALRCDPISGHVSLFWYQQALGQGPEFLTYFQNEAQLDKSGLPSDRFFAERPEGSVSTLKIQRTQQEDSAVYLCASSSRGDRVSYEQYFGPGTRLTVT.

The chain carries TRBV27 and TRBJ1-6, with a tentative D call TRBD1 (5 bases). The CDR3 loop spans 15 amino acids. Germline CDR1 and CDR2: MNHEY and SMNVEV (reference sequence). Trimming cost V 0 bases and J 6 bases, with 9 bases left between them. The CDR3 nucleotides are TGTGCCAGCAGTTTATCAGGGGAGGGTAATTCACCCCTCCACTTT. It specifies CASSLSGEGNSPLHF.

V and J are TRBV29-1 and TRBJ2-1; D remains ambiguous. The CDR3 contains 11 residues. With 3 bases removed from V and 4 bases from J, the gap between germline ends came to 4 bases. Germline values: CDR1 SQVTM, CDR2 ANQGSEA. The CDR3 sequence: CSVDRYNEQFF. The DNA for the CDR3 is TGCAGCGTTGACAGGTACAATGAGCAGTTCTTC.

The chain joins TRBV14 to TRBJ1-5; D is unclear. The CDR3 is 10 amino acids. From germline, CDR1 is SGHDN and CDR2 FVKESK. V was pared by 8 bases and J by 9 bases, with 8 bases between. This CDR3 is CASEVAPQHF. In nucleotides, the CDR3 is TGTGCCAGCGAGGTAGCGCCCCAGCATTTT.

The rearrangement uses TRBV2 and TRBJ2-5; D unresolved. Germline V gene lookup returns CDR1 SNHLY and CDR2 FYNNEI. V was shortened by 6 bases and J by 5 bases, with 16 bases between the two germline ends. The CDR3 extends over 14 amino acids. The CDR3 DNA follows: TGTGCCAGCAGCGGAGAGACGGCTCGGGAGACCCAGTACTTC. The encoded protein is CASSGETARETQYF. The full variable domain, with the rest looked up from reference TRBV2 and TRBJ2-5, is EPEVTQTPSHQVTQMGQEVILRCVPISNHLYFYWYRQILGQKVEFLVSFYNNEISEKSEIFDDQFSVERPDGSNFTLKIRSTKLEDSAMYFCASSGETARETQYFGPGTRLLVL.

As for this clone: An end of the junction differs from the germline gene, which may be a read error. The identical CDR3 is also encoded by other nucleotide sequences in the sample. The V and J genes are TRBV19 and TRBJ1-1; D is unresolved. Per germline, CDR1 LNHDA and CDR2 SQIVND (reference sequence). The length of the CDR3 is 15 residues. Here the CDR3 DNA reads TGTGCCAGTACCATGGCAGTTTCGGGGAACACTGAAGCCTTCTTT. Amino acid sequence: CASTMAVSGNTEAFF.

On this clone: The sample contains more than one DNA sequence encoding this CDR3. The CDR3 coding sequence is TGCAGCGTTCGACTAGCGGGGACAGATACGCAGTATTTT. Its protein is CSVRLAGTDTQYF. V and J are TRBV29-1 and TRBJ2-3, with 11 bases matching TRBD2. The CDR3 is 13 residues long. The ends lost 5 bases at V and 3 bases at J; junction bases unmatched: 1. Per germline, CDR1 SQVTM and CDR2 ANQGSEA.

The chain carries TRBV4-1 and TRBJ1-2; TRBD1 is a possible D gene (5 bases). This CDR3 has 15 amino acids. Germline V gives CDR1 MGHRA, CDR2 YSYEKL. The germline V and J ends were trimmed by 0 bases and 5 bases, with 13 bases remaining between them. CDR3 amino acids: CASSQDQGARYGYTF. The CDR3 coding sequence is TGCGCCAGCAGCCAAGATCAGGGCGCCAGGTATGGCTACACCTTC.

This chain joins TRBV6-5 and TRBJ1-1, with D possibly TRBD1 on 5 matching bases. The germline V gene encodes CDR1 MNHEY and CDR2 SVGAGI. Trimming removed 0 bases from V and 6 bases from J, with 14 bases in between. The CDR3 is 15 amino acids. The CDR3 loop reads CASSYSAGRRAEAFF. The CDR3 nucleotides are TGTGCCAGCAGTTACTCGGCAGGGAGGAGGGCTGAAGCTTTCTTT.

The chain employs TRBV5-1 and TRBJ1-3; TRBD1 agrees at 7 bases. V lost 2 bases and J lost 0; bases outside the gene matches: 11. This CDR3 is built from 18 residues. The germline CDR1 and CDR2 sequences are SGHRS and YFSETQ. The CDR3 sequence is CASSLGSRGGLSGNTIYF. The DNA for the CDR3 is TGCGCCAGCAGCTTAGGATCCCGAGGGGGCCTCTCTGGAAACACCATATATTTT.

V is TRBV6-5 and J is TRBJ1-6; D call uncertain. Looked up from germline, CDR1 is MNHEY and CDR2 is SVGAGI. The V end lost 4 bases, the J end lost 8 bases, and 12 bases lay between the germline ends. This CDR3 spans 14 amino acids. This chain's CDR3 is CASSWSGLHSPLHF. Written as DNA, the CDR3 is TGTGCCAGCAGTTGGTCCGGACTTCATTCACCCCTCCACTTT.

CDR3: CASLDFWETQYF. The CDR3 nucleotides read TGTGCCAGTTTGGACTTTTGGGAGACCCAGTACTTC. The rearrangement uses TRBV6-1 and TRBJ2-5, with a weak D call TRBD2 (5 bases). V lost 9 bases and J 5 bases, leaving 13 bases between the germline ends. The CDR3 length is 12 residues. Germline V lookup: CDR1 MNHNS, CDR2 SASEGT.

This chain joins TRBV7-8 and TRBJ2-1, with TRBD2 matching over 12 bases. CDR3 length: 15 amino acids. The germline V gene encodes CDR1 SGHVS and CDR2 FQNEAQ. V lost 8 bases to trimming and J lost 4 bases; unmatched junction nucleotides: 6. The CDR3 loop reads CASDPTSGGYNEQFF. CDR3 sequence (DNA): TGTGCCAGCGACCCCACTAGCGGGGGGTACAATGAGCAGTTCTTC.

The chain couples TRBV2 to TRBJ2-1; 10 nucleotides line up with TRBD1. Germline V gene sequence: CDR1 SNHLY, CDR2 FYNNEI. The CDR3 length is 14 residues. The V segment lost 7 bases and the J segment 6 bases; nucleotides outside the gene matches: 6. CDR3 amino acids: CASTLGDRGNEQFF. For the CDR3, the DNA is TGTGCCAGCACCCTAGGGGACAGGGGCAATGAGCAGTTCTTC.

The chain links TRBV5-1 to TRBJ2-1; TRBD1 matches at 7 bases. This CDR3 contains 14 residues. Germline V lookup: CDR1 SGHRS, CDR2 YFSETQ. V lost 4 bases, J lost 8 bases, and 9 bases stayed unmatched. Here the CDR3 DNA reads TGCGCCAGCAGCCCGGGACAGACTACAGATGAGCAGTTCTTC. Translation: CASSPGQTTDEQFF.

The chain links TRBV27 to TRBJ2-7; 9 bases are shared with TRBD2. The CDR3 has 14 amino acids. The germline V gene encodes CDR1 MNHEY and CDR2 SMNVEV (reference sequence). J was trimmed by 2 bases and V by 5 bases; bases with no gene match: 4. DNA for the CDR3: TGTGCCAGCAGTCGGCTAGCGGGGACCTACGAGCAGTACTTC. Its protein is CASSRLAGTYEQYF.

The chain joins TRBV7-6 to TRBJ2-7; 13 nucleotides line up with TRBD2. Germline V gene data show CDR1 as SGHVS and CDR2 as FNYEAQ. V trimming: 6 bases; J trimming: 1 base; junction bases outside the gene matches: 3. CDR3 length: 15 residues. CDR3 nucleotides: TGTGCCAGCAGGGGACTAGCGGGGTGTTCCTACGAGCAGTACTTC. Translating gives CASRGLAGCSYEQYF. The full variable domain, completed using reference TRBV7-6 and TRBJ2-7, is GAGVSQSPRYKVTKRGQDVALRCDPISGHVSLYWYRQALGQGPEFLTYFNYEAQQDKSGLPNDRFSAERPEGSISTLTIQRTEQRDSAMYRCASRGLAGCSYEQYFGPGTRLTVT.

The chain employs TRBV2 and TRBJ2-7; the match to TRBD1 covers 8 bases. Germline V gene lookup returns CDR1 SNHLY and CDR2 FYNNEI. Trimming at V came to 7 bases and at J to 0 bases, leaving 8 bases not matched to a gene. The CDR3 totals 15 residues. This chain's CDR3 is CASTGTGGFSYEQYF. The CDR3 nucleotides are TGTGCCAGCACCGGGACAGGCGGTTTCTCCTACGAGCAGTACTTC. Full variable domain (remainder filled in from reference TRBV2 and TRBJ2-7): EPEVTQTPSHQVTQMGQEVILRCVPISNHLYFYWYRQILGQKVEFLVSFYNNEISEKSEIFDDQFSVERPDGSNFTLKIRSTKLEDSAMYFCASTGTGGFSYEQYFGPGTRLTVT.

This rearrangement joins TRBV27 to TRBJ2-2, with D possibly TRBD1 on 5 matching bases. Germline assignment: CDR1 MNHEY and CDR2 SMNVEV (reference sequence). The CDR3 totals 18 residues. Trimming cost V 2 bases and J 4 bases, with 20 bases left between them. CDR3 in amino acids: CASSLASRLTASTGELFF. The CDR3 DNA reads TGTGCCAGCAGTTTAGCGTCCAGATTGACAGCCTCCACCGGGGAGCTGTTTTTT.

This clone was counted a single time. The CDR3 loop reads CASSLEASGGPYNEQFF. CDR3 DNA: TGCGCCAGCAGCTTGGAAGCTAGCGGGGGCCCCTACAATGAGCAGTTCTTC. The rearrangement links TRBV5-1 to TRBJ2-1, with TRBD2 identical over 10 bases. The CDR3 covers 17 residues. Germline CDR1 and CDR2: SGHRS and YFSETQ. Losses at the gene ends were 0 bases for V and 2 bases for J; bases not matched to a gene: 5. Using reference TRBV5-1 and TRBJ2-1 for the parts outside the CDR3, the full variable domain is KAGVTQTPRYLIKTRGQQVTLSCSPISGHRSVSWYQQTPGQGLQFLFEYFSETQRNKGNFPGRFSGRQFSNSRSEMNVSTLELGDSALYLCASSLEASGGPYNEQFFGPGTRLTVL.